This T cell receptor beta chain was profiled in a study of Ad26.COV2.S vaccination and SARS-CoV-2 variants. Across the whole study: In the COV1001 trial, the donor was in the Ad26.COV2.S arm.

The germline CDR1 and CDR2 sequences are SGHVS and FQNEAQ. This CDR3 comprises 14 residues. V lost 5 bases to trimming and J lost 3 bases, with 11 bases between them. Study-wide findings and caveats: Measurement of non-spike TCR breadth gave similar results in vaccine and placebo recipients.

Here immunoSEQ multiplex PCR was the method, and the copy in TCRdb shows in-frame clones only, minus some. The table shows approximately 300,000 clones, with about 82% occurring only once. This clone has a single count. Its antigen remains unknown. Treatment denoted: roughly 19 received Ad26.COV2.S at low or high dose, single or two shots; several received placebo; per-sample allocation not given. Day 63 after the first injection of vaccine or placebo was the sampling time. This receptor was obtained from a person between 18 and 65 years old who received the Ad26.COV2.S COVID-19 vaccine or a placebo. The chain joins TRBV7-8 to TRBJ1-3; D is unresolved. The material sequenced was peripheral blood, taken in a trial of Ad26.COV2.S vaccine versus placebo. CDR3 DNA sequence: TGTGCCAGCAGCCAAGTAATACTTGGAAACACCATATATTTT. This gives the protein CASSQVILGNTIYF.